Listed below are T cell receptor beta chains from one sample, sequenced in a study of cytomegalovirus exposure and HLA in healthy donors. This table comes from immunoSEQ multiplex PCR, and its TCRdb copy is limited to in-frame clones, with some not included. The table has 150,000 to 190,000 clones, about 85% seen once. Material: PBMCs. These receptors came from a woman under 30 in good health and CMV-seronegative. Each CDR3 is given with its conserved first and last residue. Fields, in order: J gene, D gene, V gene, CDR3 length, clone size, CDR3 protein, CDR3 DNA. The D gene is left open where the match is weak. Clone size is given for some rows only: seen once, a few or many times, or a class if the clone is expanded.

>TRBJ2-2|NA|TRBV11-2|15|NA
CASTSGGTAAGELFF
TGTGCCAGCACCAGCGGCGGGACGGCCGCCGGGGAGCTGTTTTTT
>TRBJ1-2|TRBD1|TRBV5-4|14|NA
CASSLGPGQLGYTF
TGTGCCAGCAGCTTGGGCCCGGGACAGCTTGGCTACACCTTC
>TRBJ2-7|NA|TRBV6-5|14|NA
CASTPPGPPYEQYF
TGTGCCAGCACCCCCCCTGGCCCTCCCTACGAGCAGTACTTC
>TRBJ2-7|TRBD1|TRBV10-1|13|NA
CASRTGGSYEQYF
TGCGCCAGCAGGACAGGGGGCTCCTACGAGCAGTACTTC
>TRBJ2-1|TRBD1|TRBV6-5|15|NA
CASRTGTGIYNEQFF
TGTGCCAGCCGAACCGGGACAGGGATATACAATGAGCAGTTCTTC
>TRBJ2-1|TRBD1|TRBV5-1|15|NA
CASSPGQGLHNEQFF
TGCGCCAGCAGCCCGGGACAGGGGCTACACAATGAGCAGTTCTTC
>TRBJ2-7|NA|TRBV5-4|16|once
CASRTRGGPLTAEQYF
TGTGCCAGCAGGACGAGGGGGGGACCCCTTACGGCCGAGCAGTACTTC
>TRBJ1-6|NA|TRBV7-2|13|NA
CASSSRGGSPLHF
TGTGCCAGCAGCTCCAGGGGCGGTTCACCCCTCCACTTT
>TRBJ2-2|TRBD1|TRBV18|15|NA
CASSAGTGGTGELFF
TGTGCCAGCTCGGCCGGGACAGGGGGCACCGGGGAGCTGTTTTTT
>TRBJ1-4|NA|TRBV6-1|15|NA
CASIQGGATNEKLFF
TGTGCCAGCATCCAAGGGGGGGCAACTAATGAAAAACTGTTTTTT
>TRBJ2-3|NA|TRBV7-6|16|NA
CASSERRGWGTDTQYF
TGTGCCAGCAGCGAACGCAGGGGTTGGGGCACAGATACGCAGTATTTT
>TRBJ1-5|NA|TRBV29-1|13|NA
CSVAPSPGQPQHF
TGCAGCGTTGCCCCCTCCCCGGGTCAGCCCCAGCATTTT
>TRBJ2-2|TRBD1|TRBV6-5|15|NA
CASSYARQGASRLFF
TGTGCCAGCAGTTACGCCCGGCAGGGGGCCAGTCGGCTGTTTTTT
>TRBJ2-7|TRBD1|TRBV7-9|14|once
CSSSLSDRAYEQYF
TGTTCCAGCAGCCTCTCAGACAGGGCCTACGAGCAGTACTTC
>TRBJ1-2|TRBD1|TRBV6-5|16|NA
CASSYSAGGTDYGYTF
TGTGCCAGCAGTTACTCGGCAGGGGGAACGGACTATGGCTACACCTTC
>TRBJ1-1|TRBD1|TRBV28|14|NA
CASSSGTGDTEAFF
TGTGCCAGCAGTTCTGGGACAGGGGACACTGAAGCTTTCTTT
>TRBJ2-7|NA|TRBV30|15|NA
CAWKAGRDGSYEQYF
TGTGCCTGGAAGGCGGGGCGGGACGGCTCCTACGAGCAGTACTTC
>TRBJ2-1|NA|TRBV28|16|NA
CASSFRWQGGHNEQFF
TGTGCCAGCAGTTTTCGATGGCAGGGGGGCCACAATGAGCAGTTCTTC
>TRBJ2-1|TRBD2|TRBV7-3|13|NA
CASSAGLADEQFF
TGTGCCAGCAGCGCCGGACTAGCGGATGAGCAGTTCTTC
>TRBJ1-5|NA|TRBV28|12|few
CASRYSNQPQHF
TGTGCCAGCCGCTACAGCAATCAGCCCCAGCATTTT
>TRBJ2-2|TRBD1|TRBV2|14|NA
CATGTGGNTGELFF
TGTGCCACGGGGACAGGGGGGAACACCGGGGAGCTGTTTTTT
>TRBJ2-5|NA|TRBV20-1|10|NA
CSAERETQYF
TGCAGTGCTGAGAGGGAGACCCAGTACTTC
>TRBJ1-2|NA|TRBV2|14|NA
CAGTAEGGTYGYTF
TGTGCCGGAACCGCGGAGGGGGGGACCTATGGCTACACCTTC
>TRBJ1-5|NA|TRBV19|15|once
CASISSGGSNQPQHF
TGTGCCAGTATATCATCCGGGGGTAGCAATCAGCCCCAGCATTTT
>TRBJ1-2|NA|TRBV5-1|14|NA
CASSPGGLGYGYTF
TGCGCCAGCAGCCCGGGCGGGCTAGGGTATGGCTACACCTTC
>TRBJ2-5|TRBD2|TRBV19|14|NA
CASSLVAGVETQYF
TGTGCCAGTAGTTTGGTAGCGGGGGTAGAGACCCAGTACTTC
>TRBJ1-2|NA|TRBV27|13|NA
CASSLLANYGYTF
TGTGCCAGCAGTTTACTTGCTAACTATGGCTACACCTTC
>TRBJ2-7|NA|TRBV4-1|12|NA
CASPPGEGEQYF
TGCGCCAGCCCCCCGGGGGAAGGCGAGCAGTACTTC
>TRBJ2-1|TRBD2|TRBV5-6|15|NA
CASSSGTSGGIAPFF
TGTGCCAGCAGTTCCGGGACTAGCGGGGGGATCGCCCCGTTCTTC
>TRBJ2-7|TRBD2|TRBV5-1|14|once
CASSSGGGRSEQYF
TGCGCCAGCAGCTCGGGCGGGGGACGGAGCGAGCAGTACTTC
>TRBJ2-1|NA|TRBV7-3|16|NA
CASSSGTERTIDEQFF
TGTGCCAGCAGCTCGGGCACCGAGCGGACGATCGATGAGCAGTTCTTC
>TRBJ2-5|TRBD2|TRBV28|14|NA
CASSSRLAQETQYF
TGTGCCAGCAGTTCGAGACTAGCCCAAGAGACCCAGTACTTC
>TRBJ1-5|NA|TRBV4-1|14|NA
CASSRGYSNQPQHF
TGCGCCAGCAGCCGCGGGTATAGCAATCAGCCCCAGCATTTT
>TRBJ1-6|TRBD1|TRBV5-4|14|few
CASSEGQGNSPLHF
TGTGCCAGCAGCGAGGGACAGGGGAATTCACCCCTCCACTTT
>TRBJ2-6|TRBD1|TRBV5-1|14|NA
CASTPGQRANVLTF
TGCGCCAGCACCCCGGGACAGAGGGCCAACGTCCTGACTTTC
>TRBJ2-5|TRBD1|TRBV6-6|13|NA
CASTSTGKETQYF
TGTGCCAGCACCTCGACAGGGAAAGAGACCCAGTACTTC
>TRBJ2-2|NA|TRBV9|13|NA
CASGRDVTGELFF
TGTGCCAGTGGACGGGATGTCACCGGGGAGCTGTTTTTT
>TRBJ1-6|NA|TRBV2|16|NA
CASSELRGGANSPLHF
TGTGCCAGCAGTGAACTCCGAGGGGGTGCTAATTCACCCCTCCACTTT
>TRBJ2-7|NA|TRBV21-1|21|NA
CASSTGGYGALNQRASYEQYF
TGTGCCAGCAGCACGGGGGGTTACGGAGCCCTCAACCAGCGGGCGTCCTACGAGCAGTACTTC
>TRBJ2-7|TRBD2|TRBV11-1|16|NA
CASSPTRSGRYREQYF
TGTGCCAGCAGCCCGACGAGGAGCGGGAGGTATCGGGAGCAGTACTTC
>TRBJ1-3|NA|TRBV27|15|NA
CASSKQGSSGNTIYF
TGTGCCAGCAGCAAGCAGGGAAGCTCTGGAAACACCATATATTTT
>TRBJ2-1|NA|TRBV29-1|11|NA
CSVALYNEQFF
TGCAGCGTTGCACTTTACAATGAGCAGTTCTTC
>TRBJ2-1|NA|TRBV4-2|15|few
CASSQVSGSYNEQFF
TGTGCCAGCAGCCAAGTTTCCGGCTCCTACAATGAGCAGTTCTTC
>TRBJ1-1|NA|TRBV7-3|15|NA
CASSLTGRENTEAFF
TGTGCCAGCAGCTTAACGGGCAGGGAGAACACTGAAGCTTTCTTT
>TRBJ1-2|NA|TRBV28|12|NA
CAVSGINYGYTF
TGTGCCGTATCCGGGATAAACTATGGCTACACCTTC
>TRBJ2-2|NA|TRBV7-2|14|NA
CASSLGHTSGELFF
TGTGCCAGCAGCTTGGGACATACGTCCGGGGAGCTGTTTTTT
>TRBJ2-6|TRBD2|TRBV2|15|few
CASRTTSAGANVLTF
TGTGCCAGCAGAACTACTAGCGCTGGGGCCAACGTCCTGACTTTC
>TRBJ1-2|NA|TRBV28|16|NA
CASSPSDGVPNYGYTF
TGTGCCAGCAGTCCTTCCGACGGGGTCCCTAACTATGGCTACACCTTC
>TRBJ1-5|NA|TRBV5-8|15|NA
CASSGGTASNQPQHF
TGTGCCAGCAGCGGAGGGACGGCCAGCAATCAGCCCCAGCATTTT